The 26 T cell receptor beta chains in this list originate from one sample, sequenced in a study of T cell responses to AZD1222 COVID-19 vaccine. Assay used: immunoSEQ multiplex PCR; TCRdb lists only in-frame clones, some missing. The sample has 100,000 or so clones; 88% are singletons. The starting material was peripheral blood, obtained on day 0 of AZD1222 vaccination. The receptors derive from an adult in good health.

V gene TRBV5-6 combines with J gene TRBJ2-3, with a possible D match to TRBD2 (6 bases). The length of the CDR3 is 13 residues. Trimming took 5 bases from V and 8 from J, leaving 15 bases between them. CDR1 and CDR2 (germline): SGHDT, YYEEEE. The CDR3 DNA sequence: TGTGCCAGCAGTTCCGGGCTCGGGGGTACGCAGTATTTT. Translated: CASSSGLGGTQYF. The variable domain in full, completed from reference TRBV5-6 and TRBJ2-3, reads DAGVTQSPTHLIKTRGQQVTLRCSPKSGHDTVSWYQQALGQGPQFIFQYYEEEERQRGNFPDRFSGHQFPNYSSELNVNALLLGDSALYLCASSSGLGGTQYFGPGTRLTVL.

The chain has TRBV28 and TRBJ2-1; 7 nucleotides line up with TRBD2. The length of the CDR3 is 16 residues. In germline, CDR1 is MDHEN, CDR2 SYDVKM. The ends lost 3 bases at V and 7 bases at J; junction bases unmatched: 12. The DNA for the CDR3 is TGTGCCAGCAGTTTGCGGAGCGGGGCCATGGGGAATGAGCAGTTCTTC. This translates into CASSLRSGAMGNEQFF. Supplemented by reference TRBV28 and TRBJ2-1, the full variable domain reads DVKVTQSSRYLVKRTGEKVFLECVQDMDHENMFWYRQDPGLGLRLIYFSYDVKMKEKGDIPEGYSVSREKKERFSLILESASTNQTSMYLCASSLRSGAMGNEQFFGPGTRLTVL.

This clone was found a few times. The chain uses TRBV9 and TRBJ2-5; TRBD2 matches at 8 bases. J lost 13 bases, V lost 5 bases, and 10 bases had no gene match. The CDR3 covers 12 residues. The germline gives CDR1 SGDLS, CDR2 YYNGEE. The CDR3 region has the DNA TGTGCCAGCAGTGGGGAACGGACTAGCCTGTACTTC. Translation: CASSGERTSLYF.

The V call is TRBV6-5, the J call TRBJ1-3; 8 bases are shared with TRBD1. The CDR3 consists of 14 residues. After removal of 6 bases from V and 1 base from J, the junction contained 2 bases not matched to a gene. CDR1 and CDR2 from the germline V gene are MNHEY and SVGAGI. As DNA, the CDR3 is TGTGCCAGCAGGGACAGGGTGTCTGGAAACACCATATATTTT. Translating gives CASRDRVSGNTIYF.

This chain links TRBV29-1 with TRBJ1-2; D is unclear. This CDR3 spans 9 amino acids. From germline, CDR1 is SQVTM and CDR2 ANQGSEA. With 6 bases removed from V and 8 bases from J, the gap between germline ends came to 7 bases. CDR3 sequence reads: CSVETGYTF. In DNA, the CDR3 is TGCAGCGTAGAGACGGGCTACACCTTC. The full variable domain, its missing parts supplied by reference TRBV29-1 and TRBJ1-2, is SAVISQKPSRDICQRGTSLTIQCQVDSQVTMMFWYRQQPGQSLTLIATANQGSEATYESGFVIDKFPISRPNLTFSTLTVSNMSPEDSSIYLCSVETGYTFGSGTRLTVV.

The rearrangement joins TRBV9 to TRBJ2-7; 9 positions match TRBD1. The CDR3 sequence is 15 residues long. Germline lookup yields CDR1 SGDLS and CDR2 YYNGEE. J lost 4 bases, V lost 4 bases, and 9 bases had no gene match. CDR3 nucleotide sequence: TGTGCCAGCAGCCCACGTAGTGGGACAGGGTACGAGCAGTACTTC. It translates to CASSPRSGTGYEQYF.

Here the CDR3 DNA reads TGTGCCAGCAGACGGACCCGGGAAGAGACCCAGTACTTC. This codes for CASRRTREETQYF. The chain has TRBV11-2 and TRBJ2-5; D not certain. This CDR3 is built from 13 residues. From germline, CDR1 is SGHAT and CDR2 FQNNGV. V was trimmed by 6 bases and J by 3 bases, leaving 11 bases between them.

The chain has TRBV7-3 and TRBJ2-5, with 7 bases lining up with TRBD1. The CDR3 sequence is 15 residues long. V was pared by 5 bases and J by 1 base, with 7 bases of the junction left unmatched. Germline-derived CDR1 and CDR2 are SGHTA and FQGTGA. The CDR3 loop is CASSKQGTSQETQYF. The CDR3 DNA sequence: TGTGCCAGCAGCAAACAGGGGACATCCCAAGAGACCCAGTACTTC.

Here the CDR3 DNA reads TGTGCCAGCAGTCCCACCCCCAGGGGCGAGCAGTACTTC. Encoded protein: CASSPTPRGEQYF. The chain has TRBV27 and TRBJ2-7; maybe TRBD1 (6 bases). Germline CDR1 and CDR2: MNHEY and SMNVEV (reference sequence). The CDR3 has 13 residues. V dropped 5 bases and J dropped 6 bases, with 14 bases sitting between them.

This chain links TRBV18 with TRBJ2-1; 8 bases line up with TRBD2. Germline V gives CDR1 KGHSH, CDR2 LQKENI. V lost 6 bases to trimming and J lost 8 bases; unmatched junction nucleotides: 12. CDR3 length equals 15 residues. The CDR3 region has the DNA TGTGCCAGCTCGTCCGACGGGAGGGCCGTCGATGAGCAGTTCTTC. It yields the protein CASSSDGRAVDEQFF.

This clone was recorded only once. The J gene is TRBJ2-7, the V gene TRBV6-5; 12 bases align to TRBD2. Germline V gene lookup returns CDR1 MNHEY and CDR2 SVGAGI. This CDR3 is built from 14 residues. The V gene end was trimmed by 6 bases and the J gene end by 6 bases; junction bases not matched to a gene: 6. In nucleotides, the CDR3 is TGTGCCAGCAGGGGACTAGCGGGCCCCCTCGAGCAGTACTTC. Encoded protein: CASRGLAGPLEQYF.

As concerns this clone: This sample also contains other DNA sequences that code for the same CDR3. The genes are TRBV19 and TRBJ1-5; no clear D gene. V was trimmed by 1 base and J by 7 bases, leaving 11 bases between them. Germline V gene data show CDR1 as LNHDA and CDR2 as SQIVND (reference sequence). The CDR3 is 14 residues long. CDR3 residues: CASSIGGGRQPQHF. Here the CDR3 DNA reads TGTGCCAGTAGTATAGGGGGTGGGCGGCAGCCCCAGCATTTT.

The V call is TRBV28, the J call TRBJ1-2; D is undetermined. This CDR3 is built from 11 residues. Trimming stripped 8 bases from V and 2 bases from J, with 6 bases between. Germline CDR1 reads MDHEN; CDR2 reads SYDVKM. CDR3 nucleotide sequence: TGTGCCAGCTTCGGAAACTATGGCTACACCTTC. Translation: CASFGNYGYTF.

This clone was seen once. V usage is TRBV7-9 and J usage is TRBJ2-1, with 9 bases identical to TRBD1. In germline, CDR1 is SEHNR, CDR2 FQNEAQ (reference sequence). V was clipped by 4 bases and J by 6 bases; unmatched bases: 10. The CDR3 has 16 amino acids. As DNA, the CDR3 is TGTGCCAGCAGCTGGGAGACAGGGGGTCTTCCCAATGAGCAGTTCTTC. This translates into CASSWETGGLPNEQFF.

The chain joins TRBV7-3 to TRBJ2-3, with D perhaps assigned TRBD1 or TRBD2 (5 bases each). The germline V and J ends were trimmed by 4 bases and 2 bases, with 13 bases remaining between them. In germline, CDR1 is SGHTA, CDR2 FQGTGA. CDR3 length: 15 residues. CDR3 loop: CASSSLGETTDTQYF. The CDR3 region has the DNA TGTGCCAGCAGCTCGTTAGGGGAGACCACAGATACGCAGTATTTT.

The table lists this clone with a few counts. This sequence joins TRBV11-2 and TRBJ1-2; unclear D gene. Trimming took 5 bases from V and 8 from J, leaving 18 bases between them. Germline loops: CDR1 SGHAT, CDR2 FQNNGV. There are 14 residues in the CDR3. CDR3 sequence reads: CASSPPTGVYGYTF. The CDR3 nucleotides are TGTGCCAGCAGCCCCCCCACCGGTGTCTACGGCTACACCTTC.

The genes are TRBV10-3 and TRBJ2-1; 9 nucleotides agree with TRBD2. Germline V CDR1 and CDR2: ENHRY, SYGVKD. CDR3 size: 14 residues. The ends lost 6 bases at V and 8 bases at J; junction bases unmatched: 8. The CDR3 loop is CAISDGGRGDEQFF. DNA for the CDR3: TGTGCCATCAGCGACGGCGGGAGGGGGGATGAGCAGTTCTTC.

This chain uses TRBV2 with TRBJ2-7; 13 nucleotides match TRBD2. In germline, CDR1 is SNHLY, CDR2 FYNNEI. V shed 7 bases, J shed 2 bases, and the junction held 2 bases outside the gene matches. This CDR3 is built from 14 residues. The CDR3 sequence: CASTGLAGAYEQYF. As DNA, the CDR3 is TGTGCCAGCACCGGACTAGCGGGAGCCTACGAGCAGTACTTC.

The V and J genes are TRBV11-2 and TRBJ2-1; 8 positions agree with TRBD2. The germline CDR1 and CDR2 sequences are SGHAT and FQNNGV. V gave up 5 bases and J gave up 4 bases; unmatched junction bases: 13. The CDR3 is 17 residues long. The CDR3 region is CASSLISGSREYNEQFF. The CDR3 nucleotides read TGTGCCAGCAGCCTAATAAGCGGGAGCCGCGAGTACAATGAGCAGTTCTTC.

The chain carries TRBV5-1 and TRBJ2-5; D remains unclear. This CDR3 spans 12 amino acids. V lost 2 bases and J 4 bases, leaving 6 bases between the germline ends. Per the germline V gene, CDR1 is SGHRS and CDR2 is YFSETQ. CDR3 in amino acids: CASSFSPETQYF. In DNA, the CDR3 is TGCGCCAGCAGCTTTTCCCCAGAGACCCAGTACTTC.

In DNA form, the CDR3 reads TGCGCCAGCAGCCCGGGACAGGGGTTCACAGATACGCAGTATTTT. Translated, it gives CASSPGQGFTDTQYF. This chain joins TRBV5-1 and TRBJ2-3, with TRBD1 matching over 10 bases. This CDR3 has 15 amino acids. Per the germline V gene, CDR1 is SGHRS and CDR2 is YFSETQ. V shed 4 bases and J 2 bases; nucleotides not matched to a gene: 4. The full variable domain, with the rest looked up from reference TRBV5-1 and TRBJ2-3, is KAGVTQTPRYLIKTRGQQVTLSCSPISGHRSVSWYQQTPGQGLQFLFEYFSETQRNKGNFPGRFSGRQFSNSRSEMNVSTLELGDSALYLCASSPGQGFTDTQYFGPGTRLTVL.

The chain links TRBV28 to TRBJ1-2; 12 bases line up with TRBD1. Unmatched junction bases numbered 6, after V lost 3 bases and J lost 13 bases. The CDR3 runs 13 residues. CDR1 is MDHEN, CDR2 SYDVKM, per germline. CDR3 sequence: CASSLRDRGRSTF. The DNA for the CDR3 is TGTGCCAGCAGTTTGCGGGACAGGGGGCGAAGCACCTTC.

This chain joins TRBV4-1 and TRBJ1-4; the D gene is possibly TRBD1 (6 bases). The ends were cut back, 7 bases at V and 3 bases at J, with 15 bases in the middle. The CDR3 has 15 residues. CDR1 and CDR2 (germline): MGHRA, YSYEKL. CDR3 amino acids: CASMNLRGPNEKLFF. The CDR3 nucleotides are TGCGCCAGCATGAACCTCAGGGGCCCTAATGAAAAACTGTTTTTT.

This clone showed up just once. The rearrangement links TRBV7-8 to TRBJ2-7; D might be TRBD1 or TRBD2, each matching 5 bases. The length of the CDR3 is 14 residues. Germline V gene sequence: CDR1 SGHVS, CDR2 FQNEAQ. V was trimmed by 5 bases and J by 1 base, leaving 12 bases between them. The CDR3 is CASSRGRLSYEQYF. The CDR3 DNA reads as TGTGCCAGCAGCCGGGGACGCCTTTCCTACGAGCAGTACTTC. Full variable domain (remainder filled in from reference TRBV7-8 and TRBJ2-7): GAGVSQSPRYKVAKRGQDVALRCDPISGHVSLFWYQQALGQGPEFLTYFQNEAQLDKSGLPSDRFFAERPEGSVSTLKIQRTQQEDSAVYLCASSRGRLSYEQYFGPGTRLTVT.

V and J are TRBV5-5 and TRBJ2-7; TRBD1 matches at 8 bases. This CDR3 region has 13 residues. V shed 3 bases, J shed 3 bases, and the junction held 2 bases outside the gene matches. Germline CDR1 is SGHKS and CDR2 is YYEKEE (reference sequence). CDR3 DNA: TGTGCCAGCAGCTCCGGGACAGGCTACGAGCAGTACTTC. This codes for CASSSGTGYEQYF.

This clone was recorded once. The J gene is TRBJ2-1, the V gene TRBV20-1, with D possibly TRBD2 on 6 matching bases. CDR1 is DFQATT and CDR2 is SNEGSKA in the germline V gene (reference sequence). This CDR3 has 14 residues. Trimming pared 3 bases from V and 8 bases from J, leaving 17 bases between. This chain's CDR3 is CSASGGIRRDEQFF. CDR3 in DNA: TGCAGTGCTAGTGGCGGGATCCGCCGGGATGAGCAGTTCTTC.